The clone carrying this TCR beta chain was seen a few times. The CDR3 is 15 amino acids. Germline lookup yields CDR1 MNHEY and CDR2 SVGAGI. V gave up 2 bases and J gave up 4 bases; unmatched junction bases: 5. The sample comes from a study of blood T cells in healthy people across ages. A J-beta primer mix and a sample-barcoded 5' primer were used in a second PCR of about 6 to 12 cycles. TCRdb reanalysed the 5' RACE reads using MiXCR and keeps one entry per CDR3 protein. The profile shows approximately 850,000 distinct CDR3 sequences, 55% to 75% of them singletons. Isolation recovered at least 6.5 million PBMCs from every sample. Total RNA, at least 5 micrograms per sample, came from PBMCs.

V gene TRBV6-5 combines with J gene TRBJ2-7; TRBD2 matches at 10 bases. Sequencing was done on a sample of blood. The TCR was taken from a young man in good health. Here the CDR3 DNA reads TGTGCCAGCAGTTACGGCGTGGGACTAGCGTACGAGCAGTACTTC. The encoded protein is CASSYGVGLAYEQYF.